This T cell receptor (beta chain) appears in the sequencing data of a study of blood T cell repertoires in COVID-19 (dated by TCRdb to the early 2020s). Broadly, across the study: Collaborator samples came from the United States, Italy and Spain and covered acute and convalescent phases of COVID-19. The material from the prospective study consisted of cDNA or gDNA derived from T cells, B-cell-depleted T cells, or PBMCs. Deeply sampled blood TCRbeta repertoires from subjects exposed to, actively infected with, or recovered from COVID-19 were included in the dataset. A freely available public database, intended as a resource for researchers studying the immune response to SARS-CoV-2, is where the repertoires were released. Samples were obtained from the ongoing ImmuneRACE study (first 160 participants) and from about 1,300 subjects provided by 6 global collaborators. Nearly every sample came with metadata listing a de-identified subject ID, COVID-19 status, age in years and sex. Where HLA class I and class II types were available, the types were taken from metadata supplied by the sample provider, not from assay-based typing. Broad study findings and their caveats: How much clinical and demographic metadata was included differed by source and by participant, and the metadata was provided uncurated.

The collaborating institutions used their own protocols to collect whole blood in K2EDTA tubes. For TCRbeta analysis, collaborators shipped samples as frozen whole blood, isolated PBMCs, or DNA extracted from either of those sample types. The CDR3 holds 18 amino acids from the cysteine to the phenylalanine. The read is trimmed to its CDR3 DNA, 54 bases read in frame from base 1. The germline V gene (reference sequence) supplies CDR1 SEHNR and CDR2 FQNEAQ. V and J lose 7 bases and 0 bases, and a span of 22 bases separates them. As to this clone: Its antigen target is currently unknown. No much larger clone exists at a distance of one base, and base qualities are not known.

The immunoSEQ Assay, a bias-controlled multiplex PCR, was used to amplify TCRbeta CDR3 regions from genomic DNA. Per the original workflow: The number of nucleated cells in each sample was estimated from the amplification of reference gene primers within the assay. To quantify the absolute abundance of each unique TCRbeta CDR3 rearrangement, sequence reads were collapsed and filtered. For each sample, productive Simpson clonality was calculated by taking the square root of Simpson's diversity index across productive rearrangements. TCRdb obtained this table from immuneACCESS and retained in-frame rearrangements with V and J assigned. These tables miss some clones; where compared with another copy, unresolved V genes account for less than half of the shortfall, and the remainder is unexplained. The V and J calls and the clone size are those of that table, but D and trimming were determined from the DNA. The sample has 25,000 to 35,000 clones on record, more than 75% of them singletons. The top ten clones comprise 9.5% to 15% of the sample.

Sample: peripheral blood. This TCR was sampled from a human donor in a cohort sampled during active COVID-19. The donor label of this sample is uncertain. The chain joins TRBV7-9 to TRBJ2-1; the D region possibly corresponds to TRBD2 (5 bases align). The CDR3 region reads CASNPPVGNRDSYNEQFF. The nucleotide sequence reads TGTGCCAGCAACCCTCCGGTGGGGAACCGGGACTCCTACAATGAGCAGTTCTTC. The full variable domain, completed from the reference TRBV7-9 and TRBJ2-1 proteins outside the CDR3, reads DTGVSQNPRHKITKRGQNVTFRCDPISEHNRLYWYRQTLGQGPEFLTYFQNEAQLEKSRLLSDRFSAERPKGSFSTLEIQRTEQGDSAMYLCASNPPVGNRDSYNEQFFGPGTRLTVL.